Each of the 11 T cell receptor beta chains below was sequenced from the same sample in a study of blood T cell repertoires in COVID-19. Only in-frame clones appear in the TCRdb table, and some are missing; sequencing was by immunoSEQ multiplex PCR. The sample has 150,000 to 200,000 clones; 80% to 85% are singletons. Sequenced: peripheral blood. The receptors were sampled from a man between 65 and 85 years old with active or convalescent COVID-19.

V and J are TRBV7-2 and TRBJ1-3; D unclear. CDR1 is SGHTA, CDR2 FQGNSA, per germline. This CDR3 comprises 14 residues. Trimming cost V 5 bases and J 4 bases, with 12 bases left between them. CDR3 in amino acids: CASSVMGGGNTIYF. The CDR3 DNA is TGTGCCAGCAGCGTCATGGGAGGGGGAAACACCATATATTTT.

Written as DNA, the CDR3 is TGTGCCAGCAGCCTTCCGGGTTTCCCCTACGAGCAGTACTTC. It specifies CASSLPGFPYEQYF. The chain has TRBV3-1 (or the pseudogene TRBV3-2) and TRBJ2-7; D is unresolved. Germline CDR1 LGHDT, CDR2 YNNKEL (reference sequence). CDR3 length: 14 residues. V lost 4 bases and J lost 2, with 12 bases in between.

V is TRBV7-2 and J is TRBJ2-7; 11 bases are a match to TRBD2. The ends lost 0 bases at V and 4 bases at J; junction bases unmatched: 5. Germline CDR1 reads SGHTA; CDR2 reads FQGNSA. The CDR3 loop spans 16 amino acids. CDR3 amino acids: CASSLARTSGSYEQYF. The CDR3 DNA reads TGTGCCAGCAGCTTAGCCAGAACTAGCGGGAGTTACGAGCAGTACTTC.

V is TRBV18 and J is TRBJ2-5; no reliable D call. V was cut by 0 bases and J by 5 bases, with 13 bases left in between. Germline values: CDR1 KGHSH, CDR2 LQKENI. CDR3 length equals 15 residues. The CDR3 nucleotides read TGTGCCAGCTCACCACCTAGTACGGGTGGGGAGACCCAGTACTTC. The encoded protein is CASSPPSTGGETQYF. The complete variable domain, with remaining parts taken from reference TRBV18 and TRBJ2-5, reads NAGVMQNPRHLVRRRGQEARLRCSPMKGHSHVYWYRQLPEEGLKFMVYLQKENIIDESGMPKERFSAEFPKEGPSILRIQQVVRGDSAAYFCASSPPSTGGETQYFGPGTRLLVL.

The chain couples TRBV7-8 to TRBJ1-1; D not certain. This CDR3 has 13 amino acids. Between the trimmed V and J ends, which lost 6 bases and 1 base, there was a span of 9 bases. Per germline, CDR1 SGHVS and CDR2 FQNEAQ. The DNA for the CDR3 is TGTGCCAGCAGGGCTAGCGCGAACACTGAAGCTTTCTTT. Its translation: CASRASANTEAFF.

This clone showed up just once. The CDR3 here is CASSLGRTENSPLHF. DNA of the CDR3: TGTGCCAGCAGCTTGGGGAGGACCGAAAATTCACCCCTCCACTTT. The chain joins TRBV5-4 to TRBJ1-6; no firm D call. Trimming cost V 0 bases and J 7 bases, with 11 bases left between them. This CDR3 is built from 15 residues. The V gene's germline CDR1 is SGHNT and CDR2 YYREEE (reference sequence).

The chain couples TRBV28 to TRBJ1-1, with 8 bases aligning to TRBD1. V trimming: 7 bases; J trimming: 0 bases; junction bases outside the gene matches: 16. CDR1 is MDHEN and CDR2 is SYDVKM in the germline V gene. This CDR3 comprises 18 residues. In DNA form, the CDR3 reads TGTGCCAGCAAGGGATGGACAGGGAATTATGTGATGAACACTGAAGCTTTCTTT. It is translated as CASKGWTGNYVMNTEAFF.

The V and J genes are TRBV10-3 and TRBJ2-7, with D unresolved. The V gene's germline CDR1 is ENHRY and CDR2 SYGVKD. CDR3 length: 14 amino acids. Between the trimmed V and J ends, which lost 3 bases and 1 base, there was a span of 10 bases. The CDR3 coding sequence is TGTGCCATCAGTGATGAGGTAGTATCCTACGAGCAGTACTTC. It translates to CAISDEVVSYEQYF.

This clone was detected many times. The rearrangement links TRBV27 to TRBJ2-1; 12 bases agree with TRBD1. Looked up from germline, CDR1 is MNHEY and CDR2 is SMNVEV (reference sequence). The CDR3 loop spans 16 amino acids. With V trimmed by 2 bases and J by 9 bases, 8 bases remained unmatched. The CDR3 sequence is CASSLTLGTGGVEQFF. The CDR3 region has the DNA TGTGCCAGCAGTTTAACATTAGGGACAGGGGGCGTTGAGCAGTTCTTC.

The chain recombines TRBV6-2 or TRBV6-3 with TRBJ1-4; TRBD1 matches at 7 bases. Germline assignment: CDR1 MNHEY and CDR2 SVGEGT. V gave up 1 base and J gave up 0 bases; unmatched junction bases: 8. This CDR3 comprises 18 residues. The CDR3 sequence is CASSYWRGRIATNEKLFF. Written as DNA, the CDR3 is TGTGCCAGCAGTTACTGGAGGGGGCGGATCGCAACTAATGAAAAACTGTTTTTT.

The V and J genes are TRBV6-6 and TRBJ2-2; 7 bases are a match to TRBD1. V trimming: 4 bases; J trimming: 4 bases; junction bases outside the gene matches: 3. CDR3 size: 14 residues. The germline V gene has CDR1 MNHNY and CDR2 SVGAGI (reference sequence). This chain's CDR3 is CASSWDRATGELFF. CDR3 coding DNA: TGTGCCAGCAGTTGGGACAGAGCCACCGGGGAGCTGTTTTTT.